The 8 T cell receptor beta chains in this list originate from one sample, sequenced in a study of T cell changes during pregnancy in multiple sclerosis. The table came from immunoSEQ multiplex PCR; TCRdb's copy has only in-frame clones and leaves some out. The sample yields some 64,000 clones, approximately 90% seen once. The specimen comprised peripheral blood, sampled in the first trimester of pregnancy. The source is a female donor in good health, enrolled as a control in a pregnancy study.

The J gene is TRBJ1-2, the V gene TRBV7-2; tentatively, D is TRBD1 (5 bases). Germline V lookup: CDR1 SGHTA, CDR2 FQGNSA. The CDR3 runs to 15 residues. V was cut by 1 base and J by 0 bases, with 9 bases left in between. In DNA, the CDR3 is TGTGCCAGCAGCTTAGTAGGGGCCCCTAACTATGGCTACACCTTC. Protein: CASSLVGAPNYGYTF.

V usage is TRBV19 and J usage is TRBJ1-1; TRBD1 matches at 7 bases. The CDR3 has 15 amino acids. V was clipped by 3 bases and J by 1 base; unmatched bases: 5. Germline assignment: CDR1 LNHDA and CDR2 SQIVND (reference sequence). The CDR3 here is CASSIEGTANTEAFF. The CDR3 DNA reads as TGTGCCAGTAGTATCGAAGGGACAGCGAACACTGAAGCTTTCTTT.

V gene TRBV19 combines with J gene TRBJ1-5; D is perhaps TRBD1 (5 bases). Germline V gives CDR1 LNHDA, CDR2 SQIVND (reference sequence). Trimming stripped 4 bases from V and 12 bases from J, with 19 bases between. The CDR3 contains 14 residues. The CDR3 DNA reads TGTGCCAGTAGTAGCCGGGGGTCCGCCGGACGCCAGCATTTT. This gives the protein CASSSRGSAGRQHF.

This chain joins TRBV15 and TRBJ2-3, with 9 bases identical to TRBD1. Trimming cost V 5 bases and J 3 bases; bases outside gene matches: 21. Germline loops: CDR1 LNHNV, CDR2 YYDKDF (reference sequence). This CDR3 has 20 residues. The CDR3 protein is CATSPQGDRDREVGTDTQYF. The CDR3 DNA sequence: TGTGCCACCAGCCCCCAAGGGGATCGGGACAGGGAAGTGGGTACAGATACGCAGTATTTT. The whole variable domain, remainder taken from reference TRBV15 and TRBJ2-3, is DAMVIQNPRYQVTQFGKPVTLSCSQTLNHNVMYWYQQKSSQAPKLLFHYYDKDFNNEADTPDNFQSRRPNTSFCFLDIRSPGLGDTAMYLCATSPQGDRDREVGTDTQYFGPGTRLTVL.

CDR3 DNA sequence: TGTGCCTGGAGTTGGGGGGTTGGACAGCCCCAGCATTTT. It is translated as CAWSWGVGQPQHF. The chain is built from TRBV30 and TRBJ1-5; weak D call: TRBD1 (5 bases). CDR1 is GTSNPN, CDR2 SVGIG, per germline (reference sequence). The CDR3 contains 13 residues. V gave up 2 bases and J gave up 7 bases, with 12 bases separating them.

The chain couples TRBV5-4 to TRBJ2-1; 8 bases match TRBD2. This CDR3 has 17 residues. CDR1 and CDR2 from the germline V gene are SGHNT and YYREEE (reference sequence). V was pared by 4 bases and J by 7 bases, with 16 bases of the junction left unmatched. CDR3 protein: CASSLPRGGQGRNEQFF. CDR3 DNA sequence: TGTGCCAGCAGCCTACCCCGGGGGGGCCAAGGCCGGAATGAGCAGTTCTTC.

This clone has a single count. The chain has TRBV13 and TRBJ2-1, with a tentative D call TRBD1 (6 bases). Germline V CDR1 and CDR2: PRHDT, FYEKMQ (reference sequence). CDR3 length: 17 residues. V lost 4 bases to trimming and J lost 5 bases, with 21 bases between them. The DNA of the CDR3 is TGTGCCAGCAGCTCCACCCTAAGGGGGAATCGGGACAATGAGCAGTTCTTC. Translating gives CASSSTLRGNRDNEQFF.

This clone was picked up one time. The CDR3 bases are TGCGCCAGCAGCCCTAGCGGGGGGGCCGTCGGGGAGCTGTTTTTT. Translating it yields CASSPSGGAVGELFF. V gene TRBV4-3 combines with J gene TRBJ2-2; TRBD2 aligns across 12 bases. Trimming at V came to 4 bases and at J to 7 bases, leaving 4 bases not matched to a gene. Germline V gives CDR1 LGHNA, CDR2 YSLEER. This CDR3 spans 15 amino acids.